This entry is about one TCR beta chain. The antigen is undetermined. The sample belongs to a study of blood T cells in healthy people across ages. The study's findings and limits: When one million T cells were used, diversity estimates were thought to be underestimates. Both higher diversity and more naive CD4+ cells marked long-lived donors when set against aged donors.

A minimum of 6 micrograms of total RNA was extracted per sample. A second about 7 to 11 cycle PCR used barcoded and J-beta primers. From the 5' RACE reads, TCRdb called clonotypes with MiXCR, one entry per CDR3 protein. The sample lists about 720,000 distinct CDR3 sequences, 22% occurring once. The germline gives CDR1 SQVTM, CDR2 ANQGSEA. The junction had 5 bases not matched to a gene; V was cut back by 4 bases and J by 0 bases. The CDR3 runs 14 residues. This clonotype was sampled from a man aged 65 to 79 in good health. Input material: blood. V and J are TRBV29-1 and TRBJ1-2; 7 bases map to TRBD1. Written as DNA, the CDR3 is TGCAGCGTTGCCGACAGGGACGCTAACTATGGCTACACCTTC. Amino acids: CSVADRDANYGYTF.